This entry lists 10 T cell receptor beta chains sequenced from one sample in a study of T cells after yellow fever vaccination. TCRdb called the 5' RACE reads again in MiXCR, with one record for every CDR3 protein. This table holds 300,000 to 350,000 distinct CDR3 sequences, over 3.5% found once. Sample: PBMCs, taken 15 days after the yellow fever booster vaccination. All receptors come from a man aged 18 to 29 who received the YFV17D yellow fever vaccine.

The chain couples TRBV12-3 or TRBV12-4 to TRBJ1-1; D is ambiguous. This CDR3 is 13 amino acids long. Trimming stripped 5 bases from V and 4 bases from J, with 11 bases between. As DNA, the CDR3 is TGTGCCAGCAGTCATTCTGGGGTCACTGAAGCTTTCTTT. Translating it yields CASSHSGVTEAFF.

The CDR3 sequence: CSVVSGSGANVLTF. The CDR3 bases are TGCAGCGTTGTATCAGGGTCTGGGGCCAACGTCCTGACTTTC. V gene TRBV29-1 combines with J gene TRBJ2-6, with a tentative D call TRBD1 (5 bases). The CDR3 consists of 14 residues. CDR1 and CDR2 from the germline V gene are SQVTM and ANQGSEA. V was cut by 4 bases and J by 1 base, with 8 bases left in between.

This clonotype was seen many times. The chain employs TRBV4-1 and TRBJ2-7, with 7 bases lining up with TRBD1. The CDR3 sequence is 14 residues long. Germline CDR1 reads MGHRA; CDR2 reads YSYEKL. J gave up 4 bases and V 4 bases, and 7 bases lay outside the gene matches. The CDR3 DNA reads as TGCGCCAGCAGCCCCGGGGACAGTGGGTACGAGCAGTACTTC. Amino acid sequence: CASSPGDSGYEQYF.

This clonotype was counted ten times or more. The CDR3 DNA sequence: TGTGCCACCAGTGATACAGGGGACACCGGGGAGCTGTTTTTT. Translation: CATSDTGDTGELFF. This chain connects TRBV24-1 to TRBJ2-2; TRBD1 agrees at 7 bases. This CDR3 region has 14 residues. V shed 3 bases, J shed 3 bases, and the junction held 0 bases outside the gene matches. CDR1 is KGHDR and CDR2 is SFDVKD in the germline V gene.

This clonotype showed up many times. The V gene is TRBV6-5, the J gene TRBJ2-7, with 10 positions matching TRBD2. CDR1 is MNHEY, CDR2 SVGAGI, per germline. The CDR3 is 16 residues long. After removal of 7 bases from V and 2 bases from J, the junction contained 11 bases not matched to a gene. CDR3 bases: TGTGCCAGCACCCATCTACAACTAGCGGGACCCTACGAGCAGTACTTC. Its protein is CASTHLQLAGPYEQYF.

This clonotype was detected ten times or more. The chain has TRBV6-1 and TRBJ1-2; D may be TRBD1 (5 bases). Trimming pared 6 bases from V and 4 bases from J, leaving 18 bases between. This CDR3 comprises 15 residues. The germline V gene encodes CDR1 MNHNS and CDR2 SASEGT. CDR3 coding DNA: TGTGCCAGCAGGGAGGGACCGGCTGAGGCCTATGGCTACACCTTC. It is translated as CASREGPAEAYGYTF.

This clonotype was observed a few times. This chain uses TRBV7-7 with TRBJ2-5, with 8 bases fitting TRBD2. Germline assignment: CDR1 SSHAT and CDR2 FNYEAQ (reference sequence). Trimming removed 4 bases from V and 2 bases from J; junction bases left unmatched: 6. The CDR3 runs 15 residues. The CDR3 region is CASSSLTSAQETQYF. The CDR3 nucleotides are TGTGCCAGCAGCTCCCTGACTAGCGCTCAAGAGACCCAGTACTTC.

This clonotype was seen a handful of times. V gene TRBV12-3 or TRBV12-4 combines with J gene TRBJ1-5, with D possibly TRBD1 on 5 matching bases. This CDR3 has 12 amino acids. The germline V and J ends were trimmed by 10 bases and 3 bases, with 10 bases remaining between them. The CDR3 loop is CAIAGDNQPQHF. CDR3 coding DNA: TGTGCCATAGCGGGGGACAATCAGCCCCAGCATTTT.

This clonotype has ten or more counts. This chain uses TRBV7-3 with TRBJ2-3; D is undetermined. V lost 3 bases to trimming and J lost 0 bases, with 10 bases between them. This CDR3 has 15 residues. The germline CDR1 and CDR2 sequences are SGHTA and FQGTGA. The CDR3 protein is CASSFRRTSTDTQYF. The CDR3 DNA follows: TGTGCCAGCAGCTTCAGAAGAACTAGCACAGATACGCAGTATTTT.

This clonotype was detected many times. The DNA of the CDR3 is TGCGCCAGCAGCTCCGACCGAGCGGGGGCTAATTCACCCCTCCACTTT. Its protein product is CASSSDRAGANSPLHF. V is TRBV5-1 and J is TRBJ1-6; D may be TRBD1 (6 bases). Between the trimmed V and J ends, which lost 3 bases and 6 bases, there was a span of 16 bases. Germline V CDR1 and CDR2: SGHRS, YFSETQ. This CDR3 has 16 residues.